This T cell receptor beta chain is from a study of blood T cell repertoires in COVID-19. Study overall: PBMCs, B-cell-depleted T cells, or T cells provided the cDNA or gDNA that made up the material.

This CDR3 spans 16 amino acids. Germline V gene lookup returns CDR1 LNHNV and CDR2 YYDKDF (reference sequence). The V end was cut by 0 bases, the J end by 4 bases, with 13 bases between. The table lists this clone with a count of one. The assay was immunoSEQ multiplex PCR, and TCRdb's table has in-frame clones only and misses some. The sample lists 90,000 to 120,000 clones, about four fifths occurring once. This chain uses TRBV15 with TRBJ1-3; D not resolved. The sample taken for sequencing was peripheral blood. The receptor was isolated from a woman in her 70s with acute or convalescent COVID-19. The CDR3 DNA follows: TGTGCCACCAGCAGAGATAAGAGGGTCGCGGGAAACACCATATATTTT. Protein product: CATSRDKRVAGNTIYF. Drawing the rest from reference TRBV15 and TRBJ1-3, the complete variable domain is DAMVIQNPRYQVTQFGKPVTLSCSQTLNHNVMYWYQQKSSQAPKLLFHYYDKDFNNEADTPDNFQSRRPNTSFCFLDIRSPGLGDTAMYLCATSRDKRVAGNTIYFGEGSWLTVV.